This T cell receptor beta chain stems from a study of blood T cells in healthy people across ages. Combining a sample-barcoded 5' primer with a J-beta primer mix, a second PCR ran for about 6 to 12 cycles. A single record per CDR3 protein comes from TCRdb applying MiXCR to the 5' RACE reads. The sample holds around 1.5 million distinct CDR3 sequences, roughly a third seen once. Germline V lookup: CDR1 SGDLS, CDR2 YYNGEE. V was pared by 9 bases and J by 1 base, with 13 bases between. This CDR3 region has 13 residues. This TCR came from a young woman in good health. The chain employs TRBV9 and TRBJ2-5; D gene unclear. The sample taken for sequencing was blood. CDR3 nucleotide sequence: TGTGCCATCGACAAGGGCTGCCAAGAGACCCAGTACTTC. This encodes CAIDKGCQETQYF.